Sequencing of this TCR beta chain was carried out in a study of blood T cell repertoires in COVID-19 (dated by TCRdb to about 2020). Study-wide context: Samples from collaborators originated in the United States, Italy and Spain and spanned both the acute and convalescent phases of COVID-19. The material from the prospective study consisted of cDNA or gDNA derived from T cells, B-cell-depleted T cells, or PBMCs. The dataset comprised deeply sampled blood TCRbeta repertoires from subjects exposed to, actively infected with, or recovered from COVID-19. The repertoires were released in a freely available public database meant as a resource for research on the immune response to SARS-CoV-2. Samples came from the ongoing ImmuneRACE study (first 160 participants) plus 1,254 subjects from 6 global collaborators. Nearly every sample came with metadata listing a de-identified subject ID, COVID-19 status, age in years and sex. HLA class I and class II types, where available, came from metadata supplied by the sample provider rather than from assay-based typing.

The collaborating institutions used their own protocols to collect whole blood in K2EDTA tubes. For TCRbeta analysis, collaborators shipped samples in one of three forms: frozen whole blood, isolated PBMCs, or DNA extracted from either of those sample types. The immunoSEQ Assay, a bias-controlled multiplex PCR, was used to amplify TCRbeta CDR3 regions from genomic DNA. The study's own analysis went as follows. The number of nucleated cells in each sample was estimated from the amplification of reference gene primers within the assay. Sequence reads were collapsed and filtered to measure the absolute abundance of every unique TCRbeta CDR3 rearrangement. Productive Simpson clonality was computed per sample as the square root of Simpson's diversity index over productive rearrangements. The source is immuneACCESS, and TCRdb retained only in-frame sequences with V and J called. Part of the clones is not carried over; for the studies checked, unresolved V genes explain less than half of this, and the remainder is unexplained. V and J calls and clone size follow that table, whereas D and trimming were derived from the DNA. In this sample the table shows 140,000 to 150,000 clones, more than 75% of which occur a single time. Together, the top ten hold 4.2% of the sample.

About this clone: No cognate antigen has been identified for it. Base qualities are not recorded, but no much larger clone differs from it by a single base.

Including the terminal cysteine and phenylalanine, the CDR3 comprises 15 residues. Here the CDR3 DNA is all that survives: 45 bases in frame from base 1. V is cut back by 2 bases and J by 2 bases, with 3 bases in the junction unmatched. The germline V gene supplies CDR1 MNHNS and CDR2 SASEGT. What the research found in general, with its limitations: How much clinical and demographic metadata was included differed by source and by participant, and the metadata was provided uncurated.

This receptor was taken from a man aged 55 to 70 with acute or convalescent COVID-19. The sequenced material came from peripheral blood. The chain employs TRBV6-1 and TRBJ2-3, and TRBD2 matches 8 of the central bases. The CDR3 region reads CASSEQREFTDTQYF. The DNA sequence reads TGTGCCAGCAGTGAACAGCGGGAGTTCACAGATACGCAGTATTTT.